These 13 T cell receptor beta chains came from one sample sequenced in a study of T cell repertoires in cytomegalovirus infection. MiXCR, applied by TCRdb to the reads, yields one record per CDR3 protein. The repertoire includes 600,000 to 800,000 distinct CDR3 sequences, roughly a quarter of them detected once, and under 8.5% sits in the top ten. The sample comprised CD8+ T cells from PBMCs. The receptors were gathered from a human donor in good health (CMV status not recorded). Some clones in this sample may be carry-over from other donors' samples.

The rearrangement joins TRBV20-1 to TRBJ2-1; D is unresolved. This CDR3 comprises 14 residues. Germline V lookup: CDR1 DFQATT, CDR2 SNEGSKA (reference sequence). The germline V and J ends were trimmed by 0 bases and 2 bases, with 8 bases remaining between them. CDR3 loop: CSARDANAYNEQFF. CDR3 bases: TGCAGTGCTAGAGATGCAAACGCCTACAATGAGCAGTTCTTC.

V is TRBV6-5 and J is TRBJ1-6, with 9 bases matching TRBD1. Trimming at V came to 0 bases and at J to 6 bases, leaving 9 bases not matched to a gene. This CDR3 contains 18 residues. Germline V gene lookup returns CDR1 MNHEY and CDR2 SVGAGI. CDR3 region: CASSYSIGQGNGNSPLHF. The CDR3 DNA follows: TGTGCCAGCAGTTACTCGATTGGACAGGGGAACGGTAATTCACCCCTCCACTTT.

This clonotype has only a few counts. The V call is TRBV7-6, the J call TRBJ2-7; D is uncertain. The CDR3 is made up of 11 amino acids. The V gene lost 5 bases and the J gene lost 3 bases, with 5 bases spanning the gap. Germline V gene sequence: CDR1 SGHVS, CDR2 FNYEAQ. The CDR3 DNA sequence: TGTGCCAGCAGCGGAGACTACGAGCAGTACTTC. Translated, it gives CASSGDYEQYF.

This clonotype was seen a handful of times. CDR3: CASSSLGGYEQYV. The CDR3 DNA sequence: TGTGCCAGCAGTTCGCTGGGGGGGTACGAGCAGTACGTC. V gene TRBV28 combines with J gene TRBJ2-7, with 7 bases lining up with TRBD2. V gave up 4 bases and J gave up 4 bases; unmatched junction bases: 4. The CDR3 runs 13 residues. CDR1 and CDR2 from the germline V gene are MDHEN and SYDVKM.

J is TRBJ2-7 and V is TRBV5-5, with D perhaps TRBD1 (6 bases). Trimming cost V 9 bases and J 3 bases, with 31 bases left between them. Germline assignment: CDR1 SGHKS and CDR2 YYEKEE (reference sequence). CDR3 length equals 18 residues. CDR3 residues: CATSEGGRGPEVIYEQYF. The CDR3 region has the DNA TGTGCCACCTCAGAGGGCGGCAGGGGCCCCGAAGTGATCTACGAGCAGTACTTC.

This chain uses TRBV7-6 with TRBJ1-4; 7 nucleotides line up with TRBD1. Losses at the gene ends were 10 bases for V and 8 bases for J; bases not matched to a gene: 7. The germline V gene has CDR1 SGHVS and CDR2 FNYEAQ. This CDR3 spans 12 amino acids. Written as DNA, the CDR3 is TGTGCCATCAACCGGGACAGAGAAAAACTGTTTTTT. Its protein is CAINRDREKLFF.

As to this clonotype: The junction shows a germline mismatch at one end, possibly a read error. This chain uses TRBV7-8 with TRBJ1-1, with 7 bases matching TRBD1. This CDR3 has 14 amino acids. Germline V gives CDR1 SGHVS, CDR2 FQNEAQ. The CDR3 nucleotides read TGTGCCAGCAGCTTGGGGGGAGGGGGCACTAAAGCTTTCTTT. Translation: CASSLGGGGTKAFF. Filled out from reference TRBV7-8 and TRBJ1-1, the complete variable domain reads GAGVSQSPRYKVAKRGQDVALRCDPISGHVSLFWYQQALGQGPEFLTYFQNEAQLDKSGLPSDRFFAERPEGSVSTLKIQRTQQEDSAVYLCASSLGGGGTKAFFGQGTRLTVV.

This chain uses TRBV3-1 with TRBJ1-1; D is undetermined. V lost 1 base, J lost 0 bases, and 9 bases lay in between. The V gene's germline CDR1 is LGHDT and CDR2 YNNKEL (reference sequence). The CDR3 length is 15 residues. The CDR3 protein is CASSQVRYLNTEAFF. The CDR3 DNA is TGTGCCAGCAGCCAAGTCAGATACTTGAACACTGAAGCTTTCTTT.

This clonotype showed up many times. The chain recombines TRBV2 with TRBJ1-1; no definite D call. The V gene's germline CDR1 is SNHLY and CDR2 FYNNEI. The CDR3 spans 11 residues. Trimming cost V 10 bases and J 4 bases, with 10 bases left between them. CDR3 protein: CAIRLATEAFF. The CDR3 DNA sequence: TGTGCCATTCGACTCGCCACTGAAGCTTTCTTT.

The rearrangement uses TRBV5-5 and TRBJ2-7, with 11 bases lining up with TRBD1. This CDR3 is built from 14 residues. J lost 7 bases, V lost 5 bases, and 8 bases had no gene match. CDR1 is SGHKS, CDR2 YYEKEE, per germline (reference sequence). The CDR3 DNA follows: TGTGCCAGCAGGCTAGGGACAGGGGGTCGAGAGCAGTACTTC. It encodes CASRLGTGGREQYF.

This clonotype was found a few times. This chain uses TRBV7-6 with TRBJ1-1; TRBD1 matches at 8 bases. J gave up 2 bases and V 5 bases, and 4 bases lay outside the gene matches. The CDR3 spans 14 residues. Germline CDR1 SGHVS, CDR2 FNYEAQ. The CDR3 DNA sequence: TGTGCCAGCAGCGCGGGACAGGAAAACACTGAAGCTTTCTTT. Translating it yields CASSAGQENTEAFF.

The table lists this clonotype with many counts. The chain links TRBV28 to TRBJ2-3; TRBD1 matches at 10 bases. The germline CDR1 and CDR2 sequences are MDHEN and SYDVKM. Trimming at V came to 8 bases and at J to 0 bases, leaving 17 bases not matched to a gene. This CDR3 is built from 19 residues. CDR3 DNA: TGTGCCAGCCCACTCCGGGACAGGGGAGGGATAACTAGCACAGATACGCAGTATTTT. Its translation is CASPLRDRGGITSTDTQYF.

This clonotype was recorded at least ten times. CDR3 residues: CASSYQGPGELFF. The CDR3 nucleotides read TGTGCCAGCAGCTATCAGGGACCCGGGGAGCTGTTTTTT. V usage is TRBV7-6 and J usage is TRBJ2-2; D possibly uses TRBD1 or TRBD2 (5 bases each). This CDR3 is built from 13 residues. V shed 4 bases and J shed 6 bases, with 9 bases lying between them. Germline CDR1 is SGHVS and CDR2 is FNYEAQ.